Listed below are T cell receptor beta chains from one sample, sequenced in a study of T cells in Graves' hyperthyroidism and ophthalmopathy. MiXCR was run by TCRdb on the multiplex PCR reads, yielding one entry per CDR3 protein. The sample records around 300,000 distinct CDR3 sequences, 12% to 15% being singletons. The sequencing input was blood. Receptor source: a woman aged 40-49 years with Graves' hyperthyroidism. Both conserved end residues are part of each CDR3. D genes are given only for firm matches. The size of a clone is reported for some rows only, either as once, few or many, or as a class for expanded clones.

j_gene,abundance,v_gene,d_gene,CDR3nt,CDR3aa
TRBJ2-7,many,TRBV2,-,TGTGCCAGCGCTCTACCGGCAACCTACGAGCAGTACTTC,CASALPATYEQYF
TRBJ1-1,-,TRBV29-1,-,TGCAGCGTTGTCCAGAACACTGAAGCTTTCTTT,CSVVQNTEAFF
TRBJ2-1,few,TRBV20-1,TRBD2,TGCAGTGCTAGAGCGGCTAGCGGGAGTTCCTACAATGAGCAGTTCTTC,CSARAASGSSYNEQFF
TRBJ2-1,-,TRBV7-3,TRBD1,TGTGCCAGCAGCTCAGACAGGGACGAGTACAATGAGCAGTTCTTC,CASSSDRDEYNEQFF
TRBJ2-2,many,TRBV29-1,-,TGCAGCGTTGAATCTCAGGGGAACACCGGGGAGCTGTTTTTT,CSVESQGNTGELFF
TRBJ2-2,-,TRBV6-1,TRBD1,TGTGCCAGCAGCTCCCGGGACAGGGCACCGGCCGGGGAGCTGTTTTTT,CASSSRDRAPAGELFF
TRBJ2-3,many,TRBV28,-,TGTGCCAGCAATGGCAGGGGAGGAACAGATACGCAGTATTTT,CASNGRGGTDTQYF
TRBJ2-5,-,TRBV29-1,TRBD1,TGCAGCACCGGGACAGGGGGCAGGTCGGAGACCCAGTACTTC,CSTGTGGRSETQYF
TRBJ1-1,many,TRBV20-1,-,TGCAGTGCTAGAGTTGGCGGTTACTCTGAAGCTTTCTTT,CSARVGGYSEAFF
TRBJ2-2,many,TRBV5-1,-,TGCGCCAGCAGCTTTCAGGCAGCTAACACCGGGGAGCTGTTTTTT,CASSFQAANTGELFF
TRBJ1-6,-,TRBV20-1,TRBD1,TGCAGTGCCAGACAGGGACAAAGTGATTCACCCCTCCACTTT,CSARQGQSDSPLHF
TRBJ2-2,few,TRBV25-1,TRBD2,TGTGCCAGCAGGGGGACTAGCGTAAACACCGGGGAGCTGTTTTTT,CASRGTSVNTGELFF
TRBJ2-5,many,TRBV20-1,TRBD1,TGCAGTGCTAGAGCCATGGACAGGGGAGATGAGACCCAGTACTTC,CSARAMDRGDETQYF
TRBJ2-7,many,TRBV19,-,TGTGCCAGTAGTTCCGGGACGGCCTCCTACGAGCAGTACTTC,CASSSGTASYEQYF
TRBJ2-5,many,TRBV25-1,-,TGTGCCAGCAGTCCTTCGACAGGTTCTCAAGAGACCCAGTACTTC,CASSPSTGSQETQYF
TRBJ2-3,few,TRBV9,TRBD1,TGTGCCAGCAGCGTAGGGATAAAGGGGTTACCGGGACAGAAAAGAGATACGCAGTATTTT,CASSVGIKGLPGQKRDTQYF
TRBJ1-1,many,TRBV19,TRBD1,TGTGCGACACAGGGGGCGAGGAACACTGAAGCTTTCTTT,CATQGARNTEAFF
TRBJ2-1,-,TRBV12-3/TRBV12-4,TRBD2,TGTGCCAGCAGTTTCCTAGCGGGAGGGCTCAATGAGCAGTTCTTC,CASSFLAGGLNEQFF
TRBJ2-1,many,TRBV7-8,TRBD2,TGTGCCAGCAGCCCACAACCTGGACTAGCTTTGTACAATGAGCAGTTCTTC,CASSPQPGLALYNEQFF
TRBJ2-3,-,TRBV15,TRBD2,TGTGCCACCAGCAGAGGCTCTAGCGGGAGCACAGATACGCAGTATTTT,CATSRGSSGSTDTQYF
TRBJ1-1,-,TRBV7-9,-,TGTGCCAGCAGCTTAGGTGGGACCTGGGGCCGGGAAGCTTTCTTT,CASSLGGTWGREAFF
TRBJ1-3,few,TRBV3-1,-,TGTGCCAGCAGCCAAGACCCCCCAGGGATTGGAAACACCATATATTTT,CASSQDPPGIGNTIYF
TRBJ2-7,few,TRBV7-8,TRBD2,TGTGCCAGCAGCTTATATACTAGCGGTTACTACAAGCAGTACTTC,CASSLYTSGYYKQYF
TRBJ1-5,many,TRBV6-1,-,TGTGCCAGCAAGGCGGGGTGGGGGTACAGCAATCAGCCCCAGCATTTT,CASKAGWGYSNQPQHF
TRBJ1-1,many,TRBV30,-,TGTGCCTGGACCTACATCCACGGCATGAACACTGAAGCTTTCTTT,CAWTYIHGMNTEAFF
TRBJ2-5,-,TRBV5-5,TRBD2,TGTGCCAGCAGCTTTAAGCGGGACTTTCCGAGGGAGACCCAGTACTTC,CASSFKRDFPRETQYF
TRBJ2-1,-,TRBV7-8,TRBD2,TGTGCCAGCAGCCCCCGCCCTGGGGCTAGCGGGAGTAATGAGCAGTTCTTC,CASSPRPGASGSNEQFF
TRBJ2-7,many,TRBV12-3/TRBV12-4,-,TGTGCCAGCAGTTTGAACGGACCCCACGAGCAGTACTTC,CASSLNGPHEQYF
TRBJ2-4,many,TRBV2,-,TGTGCCAGCAGGCCTTTAGCCAAAAACATTCAGTACTTC,CASRPLAKNIQYF
TRBJ2-7,-,TRBV4-1,TRBD2,TGCGCCAGCAGCCTAAGCGGGAGCGGGGCTTCCTACGAGCAGTACTTC,CASSLSGSGASYEQYF
TRBJ1-4,many,TRBV6-1,TRBD1,TGTGCCAGCAGTGGTTACAGGGGGACGACTAATGAAAAACTGTTTTTT,CASSGYRGTTNEKLFF
TRBJ1-5,many,TRBV6-1,TRBD1,TGTGCCAGCAGTGCGGACAGGGGGCGGCCCCAGCATTTT,CASSADRGRPQHF
TRBJ1-2,many,TRBV29-1,TRBD1,TGCAGCGTTGATGTACAGGGGGTAAACTATGGCTACACCTTC,CSVDVQGVNYGYTF
TRBJ2-7,many,TRBV6-6,TRBD2,TGTGCCAGCAGTTACTTTAGCGGGAGCAAGTACGAGCAGTACTTC,CASSYFSGSKYEQYF
TRBJ2-1,many,TRBV2,TRBD1,TGTGCCAGCAGTGGTGTCGGGACAGGGAACAATGAGCAGTTCTTC,CASSGVGTGNNEQFF
TRBJ2-7,many,TRBV20-1,TRBD1,TGCAGTGCCGGGACAGGGAACGCCTACGAGCAGTACTTC,CSAGTGNAYEQYF
TRBJ2-1,many,TRBV2,TRBD1,TGTGCCAGCAGTCGTCCGGGACAGGGATCATACAATGAGCAGTTCTTC,CASSRPGQGSYNEQFF
TRBJ2-1,-,TRBV5-8,-,TGTGCCAGCAGCTTGGGGGTTCAACTGTACAATGAGCAGTTCTTC,CASSLGVQLYNEQFF
TRBJ2-5,-,TRBV2,-,TGTGCCAGCAGTGAATCGGGGGCGGGAGATGAGACCCAGTACTTC,CASSESGAGDETQYF
TRBJ2-5,many,TRBV6-1,-,TGTGCCAGCAGTGAGGAAGATGTACAGGGTATCGAAGAGACCCAGTACTTC,CASSEEDVQGIEETQYF
TRBJ1-1,many,TRBV28,TRBD1,TGTGCCAGCAGTCCCCGGGAGGGGGCAAGGTTGACTGAAGCTTTCTTT,CASSPREGARLTEAFF
TRBJ1-1,many,TRBV7-2,-,TGTGCCAGCAGCCCAAGCCAAGCCCACACTGAAGCTTTCTTT,CASSPSQAHTEAFF
TRBJ1-1,many,TRBV11-2,TRBD1,TGTGCCAGCAGCTCCCTAGGAACAGGGGCTGGGACTGAAGCTTTCTTT,CASSSLGTGAGTEAFF
TRBJ1-1,many,TRBV30,TRBD1,TGTGCCTGGAGTTTAACAGGGGGCTTGGAAGCTTTCTTT,CAWSLTGGLEAFF
TRBJ2-5,many,TRBV20-1,-,TGCAGTGCTAGAAAACAGAGCGAGACCCAGTACTTC,CSARKQSETQYF
TRBJ2-1,many,TRBV30,-,TGTGCCTGGAGTAAGGGAAGCTACAATGAGCAGTTCTTC,CAWSKGSYNEQFF
TRBJ1-5,few,TRBV19,TRBD1,TGTGCCAGTAGTACCCGGGACAGGGGGCCCCAGCATTTT,CASSTRDRGPQHF
TRBJ1-1,-,TRBV25-1,-,TGTGCCAGCAGTAAATCGGCTTGGGGGGCCGAAGCTTTCTTT,CASSKSAWGAEAFF
TRBJ2-3,many,TRBV7-9,TRBD1,TGTGCCAGCAGCTTCTCATTGACAGGGGAGGTCGCAGATACGCAGTATTTT,CASSFSLTGEVADTQYF
TRBJ2-1,many,TRBV12-3/TRBV12-4,-,TGTGCCAGCAGTCTAGGCATCAATGAGCAGTTCTTC,CASSLGINEQFF
TRBJ2-7,many,TRBV7-9,-,TGTGCCAGCAGCTTGGAGGACTTACGGTACGAGCAGTACTTC,CASSLEDLRYEQYF
TRBJ2-1,few,TRBV7-9,TRBD2,TGTGCCAGCAGCGGAACGACTAGCGGGAGTACGGTTGAGCAGTTCTTC,CASSGTTSGSTVEQFF
TRBJ2-1,many,TRBV2,-,TGTGCCAGCAGTGGGGATAAAACCCTTTACAATGAGCAGTTCTTC,CASSGDKTLYNEQFF